This TCR beta chain was profiled in a study of T cells in Graves' hyperthyroidism and ophthalmopathy. In the case of this clonotype: Antigen specificity is unknown.

Researchers amplified the TCR beta CDR3 regions from RNA transcripts. The HTBI primer set drove a first-round RT-PCR of the TCR CDR3. TCRdb passed the multiplex PCR reads through MiXCR, listing each CDR3 protein once. The table includes 310,000 or so distinct CDR3 sequences, about 17% detected once. Germline values: CDR1 SGHDN, CDR2 FVKESK. The CDR3 spans 15 residues. J lost 6 bases, V lost 4 bases, and 8 bases had no gene match. Diagnosing involved the use of clinical symptoms, serum thyroxine and TRAb, thyroid ultrasound and orbital computed tomography. Findings and caveats of the study: In the analysis, a 13 V-J model separated ophthalmopathy from stable hyperthyroidism. Most clonotypes expanded in thyroid above 0.001 were likewise present in blood. With a median lead of approximately 6.4 months before onset, the model predicted ophthalmopathy.

V and J are TRBV14 and TRBJ2-2, with 7 bases aligning to TRBD1. This clonotype originated in a woman aged 55 to 70 with Graves' ophthalmopathy. Sequenced material: blood. This CDR3 reads CASSPYTGQAGELFF. CDR3 DNA sequence: TGTGCCAGCAGCCCGTACACCGGACAGGCCGGGGAGCTGTTTTTT.